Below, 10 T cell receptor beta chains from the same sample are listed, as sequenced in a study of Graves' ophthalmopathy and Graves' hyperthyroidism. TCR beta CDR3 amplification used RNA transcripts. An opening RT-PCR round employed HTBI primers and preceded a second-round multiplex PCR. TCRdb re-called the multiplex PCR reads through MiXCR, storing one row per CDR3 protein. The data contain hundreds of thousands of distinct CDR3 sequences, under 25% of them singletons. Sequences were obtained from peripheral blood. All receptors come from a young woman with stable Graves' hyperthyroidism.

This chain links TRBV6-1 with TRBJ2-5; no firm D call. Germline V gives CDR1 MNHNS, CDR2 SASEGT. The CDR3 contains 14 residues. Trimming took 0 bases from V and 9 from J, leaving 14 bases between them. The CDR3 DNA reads TGTGCCAGCAGTGAAGCCGTAGAGAACTCGTCCCAGTACTTC. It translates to CASSEAVENSSQYF.

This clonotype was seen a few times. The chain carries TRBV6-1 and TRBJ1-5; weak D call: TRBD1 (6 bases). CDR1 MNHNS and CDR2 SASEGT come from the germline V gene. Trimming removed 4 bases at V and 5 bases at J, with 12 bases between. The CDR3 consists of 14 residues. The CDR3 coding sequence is TGTGCCAGCAGTGCAACAGGGTTTGATCAGCCCCAGCATTTT. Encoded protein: CASSATGFDQPQHF.

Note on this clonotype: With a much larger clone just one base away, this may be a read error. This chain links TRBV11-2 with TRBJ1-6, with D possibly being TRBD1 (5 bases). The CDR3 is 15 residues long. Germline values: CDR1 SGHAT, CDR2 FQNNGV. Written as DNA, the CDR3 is TGTGTCAGCAGGGCCACGGTCCTATATAATTCACCCCTCCACTTT. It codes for CVSRATVLYNSPLHF.

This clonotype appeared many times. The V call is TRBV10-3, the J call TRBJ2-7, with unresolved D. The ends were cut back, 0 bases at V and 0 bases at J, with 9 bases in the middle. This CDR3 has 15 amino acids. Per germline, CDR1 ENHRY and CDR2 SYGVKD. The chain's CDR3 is CAISESSASSYEQYF. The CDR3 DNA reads TGTGCCATCAGTGAGTCCTCGGCCAGCTCCTACGAGCAGTACTTC.

CDR3 in amino acids: CAWSLAGPYEQYF. Written as DNA, the CDR3 is TGTGCCTGGTCACTAGCGGGCCCATACGAGCAGTACTTC. This chain uses TRBV30 with TRBJ2-7; 9 bases fit TRBD2. Germline V gene sequence: CDR1 GTSNPN, CDR2 SVGIG (reference sequence). V shed 5 bases, J shed 4 bases, and the junction held 6 bases outside the gene matches. This CDR3 comprises 13 residues.

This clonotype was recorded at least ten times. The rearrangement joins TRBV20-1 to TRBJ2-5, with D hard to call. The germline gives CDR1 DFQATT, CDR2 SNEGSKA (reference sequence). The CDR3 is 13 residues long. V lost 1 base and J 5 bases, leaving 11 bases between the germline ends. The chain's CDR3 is CSARAWVGETQYF. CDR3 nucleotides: TGCAGTGCTAGAGCATGGGTGGGGGAGACCCAGTACTTC.

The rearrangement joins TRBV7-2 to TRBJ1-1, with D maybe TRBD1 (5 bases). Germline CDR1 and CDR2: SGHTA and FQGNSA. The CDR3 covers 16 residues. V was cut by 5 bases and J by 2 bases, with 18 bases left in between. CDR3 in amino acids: CASSNPLMGGNTEAFF. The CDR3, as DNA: TGTGCCAGCAGCAATCCCCTAATGGGGGGAAACACTGAAGCTTTCTTT.

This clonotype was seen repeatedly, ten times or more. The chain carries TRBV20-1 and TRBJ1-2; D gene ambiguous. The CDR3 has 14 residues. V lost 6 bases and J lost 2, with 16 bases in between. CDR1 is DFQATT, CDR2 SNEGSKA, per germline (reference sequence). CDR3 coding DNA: TGCAGTGCCCTGACTCGGGAGAGAAACTATGGCTACACCTTC. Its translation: CSALTRERNYGYTF.

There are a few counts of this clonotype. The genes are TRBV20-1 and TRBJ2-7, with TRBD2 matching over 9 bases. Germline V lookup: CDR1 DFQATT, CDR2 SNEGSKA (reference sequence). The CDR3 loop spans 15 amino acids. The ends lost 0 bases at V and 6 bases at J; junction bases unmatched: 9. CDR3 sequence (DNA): TGCAGTGCTAGAGATGGGGCGGGAGGGCCCCGCGAGCAGTACTTC. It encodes CSARDGAGGPREQYF.

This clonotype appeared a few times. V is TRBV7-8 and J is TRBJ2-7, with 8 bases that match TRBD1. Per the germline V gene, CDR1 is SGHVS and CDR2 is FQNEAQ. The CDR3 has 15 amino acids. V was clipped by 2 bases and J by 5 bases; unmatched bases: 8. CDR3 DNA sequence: TGTGCCAGCAGCTTAAGGACAGGGCAGCACGACGAGCAGTACTTC. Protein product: CASSLRTGQHDEQYF.